This TCR beta chain was found in a study of response to subunit inactivated influenza vaccine. This CDR3 region has 14 residues. The ends were cut back, 6 bases at V and 3 bases at J, with 12 bases in the middle. TCRdb recomputed calls from the RT-PCR reads with MiXCR, one row per CDR3 protein. The sample holds roughly 700,000 distinct CDR3 sequences, roughly 13% seen once. Findings of the study overall: Each seasonal flu vaccination may recruit only limited new T cells, authors suggested.

Regarding this clonotype: Antigen unknown.

The chain is built from TRBV12-3 or TRBV12-4 and TRBJ1-3, with a tentative D call TRBD1 (5 bases). The sequence came from a man aged 50-59 years who received an inactivated influenza vaccine. The sequencing here drew on PBMCs from blood, taken less than 15 days before vaccination. This CDR3 reads CASSQGYIGNTIYF. CDR3 in DNA: TGTGCCAGCAGCCAGGGTTACATTGGAAACACCATATATTTT.